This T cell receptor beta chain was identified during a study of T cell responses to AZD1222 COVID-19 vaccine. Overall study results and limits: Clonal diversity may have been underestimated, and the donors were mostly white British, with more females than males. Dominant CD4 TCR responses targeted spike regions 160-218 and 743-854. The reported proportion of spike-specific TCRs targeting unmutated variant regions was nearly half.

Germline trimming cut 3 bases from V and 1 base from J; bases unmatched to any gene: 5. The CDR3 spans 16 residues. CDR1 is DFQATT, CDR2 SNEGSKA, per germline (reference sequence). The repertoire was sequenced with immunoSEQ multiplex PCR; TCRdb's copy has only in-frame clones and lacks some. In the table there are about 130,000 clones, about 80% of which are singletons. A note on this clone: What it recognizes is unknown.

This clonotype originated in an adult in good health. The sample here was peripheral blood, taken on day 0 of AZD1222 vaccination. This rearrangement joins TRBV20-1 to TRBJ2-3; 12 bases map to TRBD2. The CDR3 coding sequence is TGCAGTGCTAGTCTAGCGGGGGGGCCGGGCACAGATACGCAGTATTTT. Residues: CSASLAGGPGTDTQYF.